A selection of T cell receptor beta chains follows, all from one sample in a study of blood T cell repertoires in COVID-19. This table comes from immunoSEQ multiplex PCR, and its TCRdb copy is limited to in-frame clones, with some not included. The data contain about 110,000 clones, roughly 85% of them seen just once; the ten biggest clones take up approximately 18%. Sequences were obtained from peripheral blood. These receptors were obtained from a woman aged 55-70 years with acute or convalescent COVID-19. Both conserved end residues are part of each CDR3. D genes are given only for firm matches. Only part of the rows carry a size: once, few, many, or a class if the clone is expanded.

>TRBV7-9|NA|NA|TRBJ1-1
TGTGCCAGCAGCTTAGGTTCAGGAGAAGCTTTCTTT
CASSLGSGEAFF
>TRBV9|TRBD2|NA|TRBJ2-3
TGTGCCAGCAGCGTATGGAGCGGGGGGACCACAGATACGCAGTATTTT
CASSVWSGGTTDTQYF
>TRBV7-9|NA|NA|TRBJ1-6
TGTGCCAGCAGCTCGCAGGGGAATGGGAATTCACCCCTCCACTTT
CASSSQGNGNSPLHF
>TRBV14|NA|once|TRBJ1-2
TGTGCCAGCAGCCAAGATAGACGGGAGGTCGGCTACACCTTC
CASSQDRREVGYTF
>TRBV19|TRBD1|NA|TRBJ1-1
TGTGCCAGTAGTGACAGGGGGCAATCCCGCACTGAAGCTTTCTTT
CASSDRGQSRTEAFF
>TRBV6-2/TRBV6-3|TRBD1|NA|TRBJ1-2
TGTGCCAGCAGTTACGCGAGAAGAGGGACAGGGGCAAATCATGGCTACACCTTC
CASSYARRGTGANHGYTF
>TRBV28|NA|NA|TRBJ2-7
TGTGCCACCTTTACCACCGGGAGCTCCTACGAGCAGTACTTC
CATFTTGSSYEQYF
>TRBV27|TRBD1|once|TRBJ2-2
TGTGCCAGCAGTGGGAGACAGGGGGGCACCGGGGAGCTGTTTTTT
CASSGRQGGTGELFF
>TRBV6-2/TRBV6-3|NA|NA|TRBJ1-5
TGTGCCAGCAGTCTACAGGGATTCGGACAGCCCCAGCATTTT
CASSLQGFGQPQHF
>TRBV5-4|NA|NA|TRBJ2-7
TGTGCCAGCAGTCCTTTCCTGGAGGTGGGCGAGCAGTACTTC
CASSPFLEVGEQYF
>TRBV5-6|NA|once|TRBJ1-4
TGTGCCAGCAGCACACAGGGTTGGAGTACTAATGAAAAACTGTTTTTT
CASSTQGWSTNEKLFF
>TRBV7-9|NA|NA|TRBJ2-5
TGTGCCACCGCCCGGGGAGAAGAGACCCAGTACTTC
CATARGEETQYF
>TRBV2|NA|few|TRBJ2-1
TGTGCCAGCAGGCCCCTTAGCCATGAGCAGTTCTTC
CASRPLSHEQFF
>TRBV28|NA|NA|TRBJ1-1
TGTGCCAGCCATCGGGGGGGAAGCACTGAAGCTTTCTTT
CASHRGGSTEAFF
>TRBV28|TRBD2|NA|TRBJ2-5
TGTGCCAGCAGTTTCCAAGCGGGAGGGCCCCAAGAGACCCAGTACTTC
CASSFQAGGPQETQYF
>TRBV7-8|TRBD1|NA|TRBJ2-6
TGTGCCAGCAGCCTTAGGGACAGGGGGCTTCTTGGGGCCAACGTCCTGACTTTC
CASSLRDRGLLGANVLTF
>TRBV19|TRBD1|NA|TRBJ2-4
TGTGCCAGTAGTATCACAGGGGTCGGCATTCAGTACTTC
CASSITGVGIQYF
>TRBV28|NA|NA|TRBJ1-2
TGTGCCAGCAGTTTACCGACGGAAGGGGGTGGCTACACCTTC
CASSLPTEGGGYTF
>TRBV24-1|NA|NA|TRBJ1-5
TGTGCCACCAGCCGGACGGGGGGCAATCAGCCCCAGCATTTT
CATSRTGGNQPQHF
>TRBV10-2|NA|once|TRBJ1-1
TGCGCCAGCACGCGGGGAGGCACTGAAGCTTTCTTT
CASTRGGTEAFF
>TRBV7-3|TRBD2|NA|TRBJ2-3
TGTGCCAGCAGCTTAATGGGCGGGAGTGGCACAGATACGCAGTATTTT
CASSLMGGSGTDTQYF
>TRBV14|NA|NA|TRBJ1-4
TGTGCCAGCAGCAGTGGGACTAATGGAAAAACTGTTTTT
CASSSGTNGKTVF
>TRBV6-6|TRBD1|NA|TRBJ2-6
TGTGCCAGCGGGACGGGACAGCTCTCTGGGGCCAACGTCCTGACTTTC
CASGTGQLSGANVLTF
>TRBV15|NA|NA|TRBJ1-1
TGTGCCACCAGCAGAGAGCCAGCAGAGGCTGAAGCTTTCTTT
CATSREPAEAEAFF
>TRBV5-5|NA|NA|TRBJ1-4
TGTGCCAGCAGCTTCAGGCCAAATAATGAAAAACTGTTTTTT
CASSFRPNNEKLFF
>TRBV7-2|TRBD2|NA|TRBJ2-1
TGTGCCAGCAGCTTCGGGGCGGGAGGTCATGATGAGCAGTTCTTC
CASSFGAGGHDEQFF
>TRBV18|NA|few|TRBJ2-1
TGTGCCAGCTCACCACAGGGGTACTCCTACAATGAGCAGTTCTTC
CASSPQGYSYNEQFF
>TRBV29-1|NA|NA|TRBJ1-2
TGCAGCGTTGACGCAGGGAATGGCTACACCTTC
CSVDAGNGYTF
>TRBV5-8|TRBD1|NA|TRBJ1-1
TGTGCCAGCAGACTCGCGGACAGGCCGCTCGAGGGCACTGAAGCTTTCTTT
CASRLADRPLEGTEAFF
>TRBV27|NA|NA|TRBJ1-5
TGTGCCAGCAGTCTCGCCGGGACACCGAGCAATCAGCCCCAGCATTTT
CASSLAGTPSNQPQHF
>TRBV28|TRBD1|NA|TRBJ1-4
TGTGCCAGCAGTCCGGGACAGGGGGGAAAACTGTTTTTT
CASSPGQGGKLFF
>TRBV19|NA|NA|TRBJ2-1
TGTGCCAGTAGTGCCACAGGGCGAATAGTTTACAATGAGCAGTTCTTC
CASSATGRIVYNEQFF
>TRBV28|NA|NA|TRBJ1-2
TGTGCCAGCACCCTGGGGGGGTTCGGGGCTTTTGGCTACACCTTC
CASTLGGFGAFGYTF
>TRBV9|NA|NA|TRBJ1-5
TGTGCCAGCAGCGCGGGGGACCGTCCGGCCCAGCATTTT
CASSAGDRPAQHF
>TRBV10-3|NA|NA|TRBJ2-7
TGTGCCATCAGTACCCCGGGATTTGGCGAGCAGTACTTC
CAISTPGFGEQYF
>TRBV7-2|NA|NA|TRBJ2-7
TGTGCCAGCAGCGCCGCCGAGGAGCAGTACTTC
CASSAAEEQYF
>TRBV3-1/TRBV3-2|TRBD1|NA|TRBJ1-3
TGTGCCAGCAGCCAAAGTCCCGGGACAGGCACTGGAAACACCATATATTTT
CASSQSPGTGTGNTIYF
>TRBV5-6|TRBD1|NA|TRBJ1-6
TGTGCCAGCAGCGCGGGACAGAACTCACCCCTCCACTTT
CASSAGQNSPLHF
>TRBV19|NA|many|TRBJ1-3
TGTGCCAGTAGCCCATCTGGAAACACCATATATTTT
CASSPSGNTIYF
>TRBV28|TRBD1|NA|TRBJ1-2
TGTGCCAGCAGTTTAGACAGGGCTGAAGTGTCGCGTGGCTACACCTTC
CASSLDRAEVSRGYTF
>TRBV30|TRBD1|NA|TRBJ1-3
TGTGCCTGGACCGAACAGGGGGCGAACACCATATATTTT
CAWTEQGANTIYF
>TRBV7-2|NA|once|TRBJ2-1
TGTGCCAGCAGCTTTCGCACCGGGAGATCCAATGAGCAGTTCTTC
CASSFRTGRSNEQFF
>TRBV19|TRBD1|NA|TRBJ1-2
TGTGCCAGTAGTGGTCGGGACAGGCATAACTATGGCTACACCTTC
CASSGRDRHNYGYTF
>TRBV25-1|NA|NA|TRBJ2-5
TGTGCCAGCAGTCCCCTTGGAGGGTACCAAGAGACCCAGTACTTC
CASSPLGGYQETQYF
>TRBV12-3/TRBV12-4|NA|NA|TRBJ1-2
TGTGCCAGCAGTTTAAGTGGGCCAGAGGGCTACACCTTC
CASSLSGPEGYTF
>TRBV14|NA|NA|TRBJ1-1
TGTGCCAGCAGCCAGTTGGGGCATAGGGCATATGAAGCTTTCTTT
CASSQLGHRAYEAFF
>TRBV6-2/TRBV6-3|TRBD1|NA|TRBJ1-5
TGTGCCAGCAGCCCTGGGACAGCTATTTCGCCCCAGCATTTT
CASSPGTAISPQHF
>TRBV4-1|NA|NA|TRBJ2-3
TGCGCCAGCAGCCAAGAGGGCTCCACAGATACGCAGTATTTT
CASSQEGSTDTQYF